The 4 T cell receptor beta chains below come from one sample, sequenced in a study of blood T cell repertoires in COVID-19. Only in-frame clones appear in the TCRdb table, and some are missing; sequencing was by immunoSEQ multiplex PCR. The sample lists roughly 190,000 clones, 80% to 85% occurring once. Material for sequencing was peripheral blood. The receptors stem from a woman in her 70s with COVID-19, enrolled during active disease.

This clone was seen more than once but under ten times. This chain joins TRBV6-5 and TRBJ2-3; TRBD1 matches 9 bases. V trimming: 0 bases; J trimming: 5 bases; junction bases outside the gene matches: 3. From germline, CDR1 is MNHEY and CDR2 SVGAGI. The CDR3 is 15 amino acids. The CDR3 protein is CASSYSGQGIDTQYF. The CDR3 DNA sequence: TGTGCCAGCAGTTACTCCGGACAGGGGATAGATACGCAGTATTTT.

This clone was observed a single time. The chain is built from TRBV5-1 and TRBJ2-6; D ambiguous. Germline lookup yields CDR1 SGHRS and CDR2 YFSETQ. The CDR3 is 15 amino acids. Trimming removed 2 bases at V and 0 bases at J, with 6 bases between. The CDR3 nucleotides read TGCGCCAGCAGCTTATCTCCCTCTGGGGCCAACGTCCTGACTTTC. Amino acids: CASSLSPSGANVLTF.

The J gene is TRBJ2-2, the V gene TRBV28; TRBD1 might be the D (5 bases). CDR1 and CDR2 from the germline V gene are MDHEN and SYDVKM. The CDR3 is 15 residues long. V was trimmed by 4 bases and J by 3 bases, leaving 12 bases between them. The CDR3 DNA sequence: TGTGCCAGCAGTTCTGTGCAGGGTGACACCGGGGAGCTGTTTTTT. Its translation is CASSSVQGDTGELFF. Supplemented by reference TRBV28 and TRBJ2-2, the full variable domain reads DVKVTQSSRYLVKRTGEKVFLECVQDMDHENMFWYRQDPGLGLRLIYFSYDVKMKEKGDIPEGYSVSREKKERFSLILESASTNQTSMYLCASSSVQGDTGELFFGEGSRLTVL.

The rearrangement uses TRBV30 and TRBJ1-2; D unresolved. V lost 3 bases, J lost 4 bases, and 12 bases lay in between. The CDR3 spans 13 residues. CDR1 GTSNPN and CDR2 SVGIG come from the germline V gene (reference sequence). The CDR3 protein is CAWRLPPSYGYTF. The CDR3 DNA sequence: TGTGCCTGGAGGTTGCCCCCCAGCTATGGCTACACCTTC.